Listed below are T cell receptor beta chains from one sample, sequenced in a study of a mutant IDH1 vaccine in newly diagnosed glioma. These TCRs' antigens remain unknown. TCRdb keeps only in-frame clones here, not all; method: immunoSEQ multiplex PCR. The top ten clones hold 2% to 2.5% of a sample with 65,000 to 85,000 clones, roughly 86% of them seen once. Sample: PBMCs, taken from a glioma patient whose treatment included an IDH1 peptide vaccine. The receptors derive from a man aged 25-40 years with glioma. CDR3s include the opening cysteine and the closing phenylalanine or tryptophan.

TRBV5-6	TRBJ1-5	CASSFGGSRPQHF
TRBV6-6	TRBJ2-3	CASSLLKGTRTDTQYF
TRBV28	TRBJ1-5	CASSLWNRNSNQPQHF
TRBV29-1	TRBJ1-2	CSVEEGVRTGVFGYTF
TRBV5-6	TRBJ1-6	CASSLFRRPNSPLHF
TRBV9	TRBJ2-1	CASSVSPRLASVNEQFF
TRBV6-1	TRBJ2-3	CASSTQLGTDTQYF
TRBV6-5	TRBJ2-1	CASSYFNEQFF
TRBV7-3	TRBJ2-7	CASSLGGLDEQYF
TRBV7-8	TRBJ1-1	CASSLRVGNTEAFF
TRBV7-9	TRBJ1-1	CASSLSQGNTEAFF
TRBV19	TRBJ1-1	CASSIGRGDTEAFF
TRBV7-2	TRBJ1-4	CASSGVQGEGEKLFF
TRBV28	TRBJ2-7	CASSSPREQYF
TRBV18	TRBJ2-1	CASSPPETGMSNEQFF
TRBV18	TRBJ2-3	CASSPRGSATDTQYF
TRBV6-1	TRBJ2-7	CASSPGGGLPEQYF
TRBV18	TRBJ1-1	CASSPSTWAEGTTEAFF
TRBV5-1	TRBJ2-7	CASSLVQGYEQYF
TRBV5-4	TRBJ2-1	CASSQDREWNEQFF
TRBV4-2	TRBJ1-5	CASSYGQGIGQPQHF
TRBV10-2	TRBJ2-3	CASSRTSGGVGADTQYF
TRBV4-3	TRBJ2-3	CASSQESGGPQYF
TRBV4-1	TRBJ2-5	CASTLRTSPQETQYF
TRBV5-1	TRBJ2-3	CASSLREGRADTQYF
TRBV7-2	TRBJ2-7	CASSLAGTDAYEQYF
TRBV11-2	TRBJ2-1	CASSLNSGLNGEQFF
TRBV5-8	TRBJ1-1	CASSQSQGDTEAFF
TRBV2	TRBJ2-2	CASSETGQNTGELFF
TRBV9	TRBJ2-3	CASSPGTSGGALTDTQYF
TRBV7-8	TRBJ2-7	CASSLVYRSTHSYEQYF
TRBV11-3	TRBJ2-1	CASSLGSSYYNEQFF
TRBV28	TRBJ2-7	CASSTLSYEQYF
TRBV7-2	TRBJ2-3	CASSLWAGFSTDTQYF
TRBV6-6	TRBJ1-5	CASSWAGGNQPQHF
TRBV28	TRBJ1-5	CASNLGGQNQPQHF
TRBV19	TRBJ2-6	CASRPGGSGANVLTF
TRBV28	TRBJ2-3	CASSFWSSGGTSTDTQYF
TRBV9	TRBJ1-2	CASSVAGTRGYTF
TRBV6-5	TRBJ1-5	CASRNRNQPQHF
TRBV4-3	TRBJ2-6	CASSQRGTGAPSGANVLTF
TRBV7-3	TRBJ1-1	CASSRGQGRLAFF
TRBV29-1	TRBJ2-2	CSVGTTSGSSGELFF
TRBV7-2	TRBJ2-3	CASSGTSGGAYTQYF
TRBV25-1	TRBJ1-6	CASSSGTEPF
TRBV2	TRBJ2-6	CASLQDSGANVLTF
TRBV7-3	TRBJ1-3	CASSFTPGHFFSGNTIYF
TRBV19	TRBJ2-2	CASSKRNPGRLVTGELFF
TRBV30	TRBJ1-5	CAWGGDRAGNQPQHF
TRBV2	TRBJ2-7	CASSEAALAYRFDEQYF
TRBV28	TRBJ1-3	CASSLGTAGGNTIYF
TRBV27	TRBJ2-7	CASSPGLGAYEQYF
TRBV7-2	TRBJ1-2	CASSLDSGGIVYGYTF
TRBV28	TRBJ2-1	CASSYRGFKRPQPYNEQFF
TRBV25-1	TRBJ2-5	CASSVRLWSETQYF
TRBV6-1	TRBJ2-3	CASSGPRATQYF
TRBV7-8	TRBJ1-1	CASSLVGVTEAFF
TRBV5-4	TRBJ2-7	CASSLGGRTSSYEQYF
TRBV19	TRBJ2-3	CASNERGRSPDTQYF
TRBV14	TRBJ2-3	CASSQAGSLRDTQYF